This TCR beta chain was recorded in a study of T-cell memory formation after mild COVID-19. TCRdb independently ran MiXCR on the 5' RACE reads; one entry per CDR3 protein. The sample includes more than 150,000 distinct CDR3 sequences, roughly a fifth of them seen just once. This CDR3 has 12 amino acids. Between the trimmed V and J ends, which lost 2 bases and 4 bases, there was a span of 5 bases. CDR1 SGHAT and CDR2 FQNNGV come from the germline V gene. Sequenced material: PBMCs or a T cell subset sorted from them (not recorded which). The J gene is TRBJ1-1, the V gene TRBV11-2; D not resolved. The source is an adult woman who had mild COVID-19 (a few samples of this study predate the infection). Cell type and time point are not known. The CDR3 sequence is CASSLIGTEAFF. The CDR3 coding sequence is TGTGCCAGCAGCTTAATTGGCACTGAAGCTTTCTTT.